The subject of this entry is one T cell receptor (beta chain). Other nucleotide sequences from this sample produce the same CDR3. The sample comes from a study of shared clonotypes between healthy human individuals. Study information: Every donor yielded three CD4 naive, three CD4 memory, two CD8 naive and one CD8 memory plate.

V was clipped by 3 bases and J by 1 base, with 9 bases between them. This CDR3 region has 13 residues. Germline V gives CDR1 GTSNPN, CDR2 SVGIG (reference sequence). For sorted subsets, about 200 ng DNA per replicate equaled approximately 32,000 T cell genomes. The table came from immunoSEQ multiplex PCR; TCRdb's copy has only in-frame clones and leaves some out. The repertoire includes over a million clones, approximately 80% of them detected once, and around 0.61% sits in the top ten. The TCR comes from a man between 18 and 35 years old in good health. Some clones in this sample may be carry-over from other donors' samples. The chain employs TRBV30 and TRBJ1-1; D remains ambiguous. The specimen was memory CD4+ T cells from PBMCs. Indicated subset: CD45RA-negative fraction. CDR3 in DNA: TGTGCCTGGAGCACAGCCAGGAACACTGAAGCTTTCTTT. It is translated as CAWSTARNTEAFF.